The TCR beta chain described here comes from a study of monozygotic twins with inflammatory bowel disease. Germline lookup yields CDR1 DFQATT and CDR2 SNEGSKA (reference sequence). This CDR3 spans 14 amino acids. Each TCR library used 3500 ng of total RNA. cDNA was made in eight separate reactions per sample. Through template switching, UMIs that included a 6-nucleotide sample barcode were added. TCRdb processed the 5' RACE reads again and assigns one entry to each CDR3 protein, with no DNA. Its table lists a few hundred thousand distinct CDR3 sequences. It was from whole blood, with no T cell sorting, that total RNA was isolated.

Specimen: blood. J is TRBJ1-2 and V is TRBV20-1; TCRdb selects TRBD1, and the lack of DNA leaves this call unchecked. The TCR comes from a human donor with ulcerative colitis or Crohn's disease, or a healthy co-twin of an affected twin (not recorded which). CDR3 sequence: CSAYDRGPNYGYTF.